This is a list of T cell receptor beta chains from one sample in a study of response to subunit inactivated influenza vaccine. One entry per CDR3 protein, called by TCRdb with MiXCR from the RT-PCR reads. This sample has almost 600,000 distinct CDR3 sequences; 12% to 15% occur once, and the top ten carry 8.5% to 14%. The input for sequencing was PBMCs from blood, taken about 12 days after vaccination. The receptors were sampled from a man aged 50 to 60 who received an inactivated influenza vaccine. Each CDR3 is given with its conserved first and last residue. D genes are given only for firm matches. Where a row states a size, it is once, few, many or the class of an expanded clone; other rows omit it.

d_call	clone_size	cdr3_length	v_call	j_call	cdr3_aa	cdr3_nt
TRBD1	.	15	TRBV18	TRBJ2-2	CASSPQGAATGELFF	TGTGCCAGCTCACCACAGGGGGCAGCCACCGGGGAGCTGTTTTTT
.	.	12	TRBV23-1	TRBJ1-1	CASSQLKIEAFF	TGCGCCAGCAGTCAATTAAAGATTGAAGCTTTCTTT
TRBD1	few	14	TRBV27	TRBJ1-6	CASSLDRGQSPLHF	TGTGCCAGCAGTTTGGACAGGGGGCAATCACCCCTCCACTTT
.	few	18	TRBV15	TRBJ2-4	CATSSRRGVAGPKNIQYF	TGTGCCACCAGCAGTCGCAGGGGGGTAGCGGGACCCAAAAACATTCAGTACTTC
.	.	11	TRBV5-1	TRBJ2-4	CASSSRGIQYF	TGCGCCAGCAGCTCACGGGGCATTCAGTACTTC
.	.	14	TRBV18	TRBJ1-1	CASSPAFLNTEAFF	TGTGCCAGCTCACCAGCGTTTCTGAACACTGAAGCTTTCTTT
.	.	12	TRBV4-1	TRBJ1-2	CASLDGNYGYTF	TGCGCCAGTTTGGACGGTAACTATGGCTACACCTTC
TRBD1	few	15	TRBV20-1	TRBJ2-1	CSARLGQGVYNEQFF	TGCAGTGCTAGACTTGGACAGGGGGTATACAATGAGCAGTTCTTC
.	many	11	TRBV12-3/TRBV12-4	TRBJ2-1	CASSLRREQFF	TGTGCCAGCAGTTTAAGGAGAGAGCAGTTCTTC
.	few	14	TRBV28	TRBJ2-1	CASSNAVSYNEQFF	TGTGCCAGCAGTAACGCCGTCTCCTACAATGAGCAGTTCTTC
TRBD2	few	15	TRBV5-1	TRBJ2-1	CASSLLAGDFNEQFF	TGCGCCAGCAGTCTACTAGCGGGAGATTTTAATGAGCAGTTCTTC
TRBD1	many	15	TRBV28	TRBJ2-2	CASSPLRDRGGELFF	TGTGCCAGCAGTCCCCTCAGGGACAGGGGCGGGGAGCTGTTTTTT
.	few	13	TRBV10-3	TRBJ1-1	CAISESGVTEAFF	TGTGCCATCAGTGAGTCAGGGGTTACTGAAGCTTTCTTT
.	.	13	TRBV11-2	TRBJ1-2	CASSLNSYYGYTF	TGTGCCAGCAGCTTAAACAGCTACTATGGCTACACCTTC
.	.	14	TRBV4-2	TRBJ2-5	CASSPQTGGETQYF	TGTGCCAGCAGCCCTCAGACGGGCGGGGAGACCCAGTACTTC
.	few	15	TRBV7-2	TRBJ1-2	CASSLGLQPNYGYTF	TGTGCCAGCAGCTTAGGCCTCCAGCCTAACTATGGCTACACCTTC
.	.	15	TRBV12-3/TRBV12-4	TRBJ2-1	CASSLEPGPYNEQFF	TGTGCCAGCAGTTTAGAGCCAGGGCCCTACAATGAGCAGTTCTTC
.	few	16	TRBV28	TRBJ1-1	CASTPPPGYGSTEAFF	TGTGCCAGCACCCCTCCCCCAGGGTACGGCAGCACTGAAGCTTTCTTT
TRBD1	few	14	TRBV7-9	TRBJ2-4	CASSLDRPKNIQYF	TGTGCCAGCAGCCTGGACAGGCCCAAAAACATTCAGTACTTC
TRBD2	few	15	TRBV25-1	TRBJ2-5	CASSELTSGRETQYF	TGTGCCAGCAGTGAATTGACTAGCGGTAGGGAGACCCAGTACTTC
TRBD2	few	15	TRBV27	TRBJ2-1	CASSFGGRFYNEQFF	TGTGCCAGCAGTTTTGGCGGGAGATTCTACAATGAGCAGTTCTTC
.	.	14	TRBV2	TRBJ2-7	CASSEARQSYEQYF	TGTGCCAGCAGTGAAGCGCGACAGAGCTACGAGCAGTACTTC
TRBD2	.	15	TRBV10-3	TRBJ2-1	CAIGEREATNNEQFF	TGTGCCATCGGGGAGCGGGAGGCCACCAACAATGAGCAGTTCTTC
.	.	15	TRBV7-9	TRBJ2-7	CASSLADRLSYEQYF	TGTGCCAGCAGCTTAGCGGACCGTTTATCCTACGAGCAGTACTTC
TRBD1	few	16	TRBV11-3	TRBJ1-2	CASRPNRDRINYGYTF	TGTGCCAGCAGGCCCAACCGGGACAGGATTAACTATGGCTACACCTTC
TRBD1	.	17	TRBV25-1	TRBJ2-5	CASSETWDRAVQETQYF	TGTGCCAGCAGTGAAACCTGGGACAGGGCTGTACAAGAGACCCAGTACTTC
.	few	15	TRBV5-1	TRBJ1-2	CASSLSGHDNYGYTF	TGCGCCAGCAGCTTGTCGGGACACGATAACTATGGCTACACCTTC
TRBD2	few	14	TRBV20-1	TRBJ2-7	CSVHTSGAYSEQYF	TGCAGTGTCCACACTAGCGGGGCCTACTCCGAGCAGTACTTC
.	few	13	TRBV18	TRBJ1-5	CASSREVNQPQHF	TGTGCCAGCTCACGAGAGGTCAATCAGCCCCAGCATTTT
.	many	14	TRBV5-5	TRBJ2-6	CASSRTTGANVLTF	TGTGCCAGCAGCCGGACAACTGGGGCCAACGTCCTGACTTTC
.	.	15	TRBV6-5	TRBJ1-2	CASSYRWGGGGGYTF	TGTGCCAGCAGTTACCGTTGGGGGGGGGGCGGCGGCTACACCTTC
.	.	12	TRBV9	TRBJ1-1	CASSNTNTEAFF	TGTGCCAGCAGTAACACCAACACTGAAGCTTTCTTT
TRBD2	few	16	TRBV10-3	TRBJ2-5	CAISYRLAGLQETQYF	TGTGCCATCAGTTACCGACTAGCGGGGCTCCAAGAGACCCAGTACTTC
.	few	16	TRBV12-3/TRBV12-4	TRBJ2-1	CASSFNRGRGSHEQFF	TGTGCCAGCAGCTTCAACCGGGGCCGAGGGTCGCATGAGCAGTTCTTC
.	few	15	TRBV28	TRBJ2-7	CASSLEAPTDREQYF	TGTGCCAGCAGTTTAGAGGCTCCCACGGATCGGGAGCAGTACTTC
.	few	16	TRBV12-3/TRBV12-4	TRBJ2-7	CASSLVGDTHSYEQYF	TGTGCCAGCAGTTTAGTAGGGGACACCCACTCCTACGAGCAGTACTTC
.	.	16	TRBV3-1	TRBJ2-5	CASSQSGLTLEETQYF	TGTGCCAGCAGCCAATCGGGACTCACATTGGAGGAGACCCAGTACTTC
TRBD1	few	13	TRBV6-1	TRBJ2-7	CASATGTSYEQYF	TGTGCCAGTGCGACAGGGACGTCCTACGAGCAGTACTTC
.	many	14	TRBV20-1	TRBJ2-6	CSAREVAGANVLTF	TGCAGTGCTAGAGAAGTAGCTGGGGCCAACGTCCTGACTTTC
.	.	12	TRBV2	TRBJ1-2	CASAGRSYGYTF	TGTGCCAGCGCGGGCAGGAGCTATGGCTACACCTTC
TRBD2	.	18	TRBV5-1	TRBJ2-3	CASSAYGWTSGRSDTQYF	TGCGCCAGCAGCGCGTACGGATGGACTAGCGGGAGGTCAGATACGCAGTATTTT